The source of this T cell receptor (beta chain) is a study of low-dose radiotherapy and immunotherapy resistance in tumors. Study-level background: Members of Cohort 1 were treated with 0.5 Gy per fraction every 2 weeks. The prescribed total PTV dose was 6.5 Gy. Every six weeks patients received intravenous ipilimumab 1 mg/kg, and every two weeks they received intravenous nivolumab 240 mg. Participants were given intravenous cyclophosphamide 200 mg/m2 every two weeks, one day before radiation and immunotherapy.

Stated time point: before trial treatment. The presence of advanced solid tumors lacking tumor-infiltrating lymphocytes characterized eligible patients. cDNA synthesis used a TRAV/TRBV-specific primer set for both chains. PCR amplification of the TCRs was performed with Phusion for 20 PCR cycles, and it relied on a constant-region primer together with a V-primer adapter. TCRdb re-analysed the reads in MiXCR, keeping a single row per CDR3 protein. The sample records some 82,000 distinct CDR3 sequences, about 19% being singletons. Germline CDR1 is MNHEY and CDR2 is SVGAGI. The CDR3 is made up of 15 amino acids. Trimming cost V 2 bases and J 0 bases, with 8 bases left between them.

The sequenced sample was PBMCs, obtained before treatment. The genes are TRBV6-5 and TRBJ1-5; a possible D gene is TRBD1 (5 bases). This receptor was identified in a male donor with prostate cancer. Written as DNA, the CDR3 is TGTGCCAGCAGTTACAGGGGATATAGCAATCAGCCCCAGCATTTT. Translation gives CASSYRGYSNQPQHF.